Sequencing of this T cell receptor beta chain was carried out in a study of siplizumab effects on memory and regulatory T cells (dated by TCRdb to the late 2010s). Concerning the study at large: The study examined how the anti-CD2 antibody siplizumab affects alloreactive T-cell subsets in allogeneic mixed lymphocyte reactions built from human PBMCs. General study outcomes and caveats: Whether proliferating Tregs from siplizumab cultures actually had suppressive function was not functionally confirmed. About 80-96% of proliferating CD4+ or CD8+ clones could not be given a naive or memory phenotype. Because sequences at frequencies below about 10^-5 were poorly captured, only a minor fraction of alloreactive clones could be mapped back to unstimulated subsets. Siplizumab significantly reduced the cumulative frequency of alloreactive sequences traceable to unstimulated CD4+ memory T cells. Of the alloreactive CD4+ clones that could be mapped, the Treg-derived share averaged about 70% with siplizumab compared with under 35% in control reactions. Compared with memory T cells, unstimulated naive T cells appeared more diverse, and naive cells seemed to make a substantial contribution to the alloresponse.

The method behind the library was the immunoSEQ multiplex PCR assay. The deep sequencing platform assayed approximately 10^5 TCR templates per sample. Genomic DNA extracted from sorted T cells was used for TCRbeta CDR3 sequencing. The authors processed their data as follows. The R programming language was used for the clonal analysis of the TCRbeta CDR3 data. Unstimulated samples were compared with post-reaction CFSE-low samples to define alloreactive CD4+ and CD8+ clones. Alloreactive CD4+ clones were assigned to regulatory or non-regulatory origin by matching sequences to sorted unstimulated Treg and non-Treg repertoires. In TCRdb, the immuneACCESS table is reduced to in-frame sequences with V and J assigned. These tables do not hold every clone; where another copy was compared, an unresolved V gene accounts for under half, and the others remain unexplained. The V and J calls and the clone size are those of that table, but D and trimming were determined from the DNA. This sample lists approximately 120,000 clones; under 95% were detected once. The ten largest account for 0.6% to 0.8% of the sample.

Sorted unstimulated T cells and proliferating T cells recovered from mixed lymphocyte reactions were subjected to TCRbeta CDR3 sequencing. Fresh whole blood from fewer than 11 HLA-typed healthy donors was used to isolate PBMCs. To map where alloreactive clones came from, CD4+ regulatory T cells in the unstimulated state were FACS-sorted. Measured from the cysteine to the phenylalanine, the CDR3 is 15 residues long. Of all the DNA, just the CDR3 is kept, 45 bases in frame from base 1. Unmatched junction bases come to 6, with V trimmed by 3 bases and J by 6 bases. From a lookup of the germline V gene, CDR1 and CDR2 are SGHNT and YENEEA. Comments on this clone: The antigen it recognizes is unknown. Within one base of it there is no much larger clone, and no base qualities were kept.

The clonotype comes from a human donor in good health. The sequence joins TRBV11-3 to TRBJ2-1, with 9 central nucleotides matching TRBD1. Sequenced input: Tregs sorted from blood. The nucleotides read TGTGCCAGCAGCTTTCAGACAGGGGGAAGCAATGAGCAGTTCTTC. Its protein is CASSFQTGGSNEQFF. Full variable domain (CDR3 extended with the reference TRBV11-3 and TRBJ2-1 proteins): EAGVVQSPRYKIIEKKQPVAFWCNPISGHNTLYWYLQNLGQGPELLIRYENEEAVDDSQLPKDRFSAERLKGVDSTLKIQPAELGDSAVYLCASSFQTGGSNEQFFGPGTRLTVL.